This paragraph covers one T cell receptor (beta chain) sequence. Its specificity is unknown. V lost 1 base and J 3 bases, leaving 9 bases between the germline ends. This CDR3 contains 14 residues. Germline V gene lookup returns CDR1 MGHRA and CDR2 YSYEKL. This sample stems from a study of CD8 T cells in Susac syndrome. Regarding the study as a whole: The authors acknowledged that their TCR sequencing and HLA analysis involved a relatively small number of individuals.

CD8+ and CD4+ T cells taken from blood had their TCR beta sequenced. TEMRA cells were enriched by FACS, and CD4+ and CD8+ T cells were negatively isolated. The RNA, roughly 0.45 to 1 ug, was put through reverse transcription using random hexamers. The amplification used immunoSEQ multiplex PCR on TCR beta CDR3; it spanned 54 Vbeta and 13 Jbeta. MiXCR was run by TCRdb on the immunoSEQ multiplex PCR reads, yielding one entry per CDR3 protein. The profile shows more than 100,000 distinct CDR3 sequences, 96% of them singletons. The clonotype comes from a human donor with Susac syndrome. This chain joins TRBV4-1 and TRBJ2-5; D remains unclear. Sequenced: CD4+ T cells from PBMCs. For the CDR3, the DNA is TGCGCCAGCAGCCAAGCATTTACTAAAGAGACCCAGTACTTC. It specifies CASSQAFTKETQYF.